This T cell receptor (beta chain) was recovered during a study of blood T cell repertoires in COVID-19. Clones were sequenced by immunoSEQ multiplex PCR, and TCRdb holds only the in-frame ones, with some missing. The sample consists of some 300,000 clones, roughly 89% of them appearing once. With V trimmed by 6 bases and J by 7 bases, 6 bases remained unmatched. The CDR3 consists of 14 residues. Looked up from germline, CDR1 is MNHEY and CDR2 is SVGAGI. Allocation to cohorts depended on clinical history reported by the participants. The rearrangement links TRBV6-5 to TRBJ1-6; 7 positions agree with TRBD1. This receptor was identified in a woman aged 50 to 65 who had been exposed to COVID-19. The source material was PBMCs or T cells enriched from blood (not recorded which). The CDR3 reads CASRSQGENSPLHF. The CDR3 nucleotides read TGTGCCAGCAGAAGTCAGGGGGAAAATTCACCCCTCCACTTT.